The next 6 T cell receptor beta chains were all read from a single sample in a study of blood T cell repertoires in COVID-19 (dated by TCRdb to about 2020). Libraries were prepared through the immunoSEQ multiplex PCR assay. The clones in this table, taken by TCRdb from immuneACCESS, are in-frame only. Not every clone is retained; where verified, under half of the shortfall comes from an unresolved V gene, and the cause of the rest is unknown. The sample includes about 300,000 clones, with 70% to 90% observed a single time. The top ten constitute approximately 5% of the sample. The sequenced sample was PBMCs or T cells enriched from blood (not recorded which). These receptors all stem from a woman in her 30s who had recovered from COVID-19.

The chain couples TRBV14 to TRBJ1-1, with 7 positions matching TRBD1. Germline values: CDR1 SGHDN, CDR2 FVKESK. The J segment lost 3 bases and the V segment lost 4 bases, leaving 11 bases of the junction unmatched. CDR3 length: 16 residues. The CDR3 coding sequence is TGTGCCAGCAGCCGCTTTATGCCTACAGGGGACACTGAAGCTTTCTTT. Its protein product is CASSRFMPTGDTEAFF.

This clone showed up just once. The chain has TRBV6-5 and TRBJ1-6; tentative D call: TRBD1 (5 bases). The CDR3 runs to 13 residues. CDR1 MNHEY and CDR2 SVGAGI come from the germline V gene. V was pared by 7 bases and J by 2 bases, with 6 bases between. As DNA, the CDR3 is TGTGCCAGCACGGGGGCCTATAATTCACCCCTCCACTTT. Its translation: CASTGAYNSPLHF.

This chain uses TRBV29-1 with TRBJ1-2, with TRBD1 matching 10 bases. The CDR3 sequence is 17 residues long. V was pared by 0 bases and J by 3 bases, with 10 bases of the junction left unmatched. In germline, CDR1 is SQVTM, CDR2 ANQGSEA. The CDR3 region is CSVEEAGTGEWDYGYTF. CDR3 nucleotides: TGCAGCGTTGAAGAGGCTGGGACAGGGGAATGGGACTATGGCTACACCTTC.

V is TRBV7-3 and J is TRBJ2-2; TRBD1 matches at 8 bases. The CDR3 consists of 15 residues. With V trimmed by 3 bases and J by 5 bases, 5 bases remained unmatched. From germline, CDR1 is SGHTA and CDR2 FQGTGA. CDR3 sequence: CASSLTGAVTGELFF. The CDR3 region has the DNA TGTGCCAGCAGCTTGACAGGGGCGGTGACCGGGGAGCTGTTTTTT.

The J gene is TRBJ1-1, the V gene TRBV7-6, with 10 bases lining up with TRBD1. The CDR3 has 15 amino acids. Germline V gene lookup returns CDR1 SGHVS and CDR2 FNYEAQ. V was clipped by 4 bases and J by 4 bases; unmatched bases: 6. The CDR3 here is CASSSPGQGTTEAFF. DNA for the CDR3: TGTGCCAGCAGCTCGCCGGGACAGGGGACCACTGAAGCTTTCTTT.

V is TRBV6-5 and J is TRBJ1-5, with 10 bases fitting TRBD1. Germline V gene sequence: CDR1 MNHEY, CDR2 SVGAGI. J lost 2 bases, V lost 6 bases, and 4 bases had no gene match. The CDR3 runs to 15 residues. Here the CDR3 reads CASRLGQGGNQPQHF. CDR3 nucleotides: TGTGCCAGCAGACTTGGACAGGGGGGCAATCAGCCCCAGCATTTT.